This TCR beta chain appears in the sequencing data of a study of long-term antiretroviral therapy in people with HIV. Investigators performed immunoSEQ version v3.0 at survey level. This table comes from immunoSEQ multiplex PCR, and its TCRdb copy is limited to in-frame clones, with some not included. The table has some 43,000 clones, more than 75% seen once. This clone came up once. Its antigen is not known. The study's findings and limits: Patients on ART gained diversity, which nonetheless stayed below transplant donor controls.

The TCR was taken from a woman aged 45 to 65 with HIV. The input for sequencing was unsorted PBMCs, taken 0.1 years before starting antiretroviral therapy.

CDR3 bases: TGTGCCAGCAGCTTAGTGGCGGGGTCCGGGGAGACCCAGTACTTC. Translation: CASSLVAGSGETQYF. This chain connects TRBV7-2 to TRBJ2-5; D is possibly TRBD2 (6 bases). Trimming stripped 1 base from V and 5 bases from J, with 14 bases between. Per germline, CDR1 SGHTA and CDR2 FQGNSA. The CDR3 length is 15 residues.